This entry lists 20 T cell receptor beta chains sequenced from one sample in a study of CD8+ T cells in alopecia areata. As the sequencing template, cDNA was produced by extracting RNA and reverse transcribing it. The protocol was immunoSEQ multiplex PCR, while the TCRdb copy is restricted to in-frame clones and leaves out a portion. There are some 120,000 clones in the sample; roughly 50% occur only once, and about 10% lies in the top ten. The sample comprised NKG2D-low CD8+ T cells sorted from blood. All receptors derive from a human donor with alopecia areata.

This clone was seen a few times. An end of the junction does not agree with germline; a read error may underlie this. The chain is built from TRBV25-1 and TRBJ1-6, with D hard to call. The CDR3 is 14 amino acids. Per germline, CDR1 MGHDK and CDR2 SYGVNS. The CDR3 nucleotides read TGTGCCAGCAGCCCTTCTATCTATAATTCGCCCCTCCACTTT. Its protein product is CASSPSIYNSPLHF.

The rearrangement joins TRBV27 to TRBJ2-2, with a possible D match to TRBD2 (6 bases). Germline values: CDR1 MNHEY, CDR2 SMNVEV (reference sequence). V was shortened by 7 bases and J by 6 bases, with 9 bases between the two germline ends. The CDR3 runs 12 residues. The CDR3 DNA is TGTGCCAGCAACGGAGGGGCCGGGGAGCTGTTTTTT. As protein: CASNGGAGELFF.

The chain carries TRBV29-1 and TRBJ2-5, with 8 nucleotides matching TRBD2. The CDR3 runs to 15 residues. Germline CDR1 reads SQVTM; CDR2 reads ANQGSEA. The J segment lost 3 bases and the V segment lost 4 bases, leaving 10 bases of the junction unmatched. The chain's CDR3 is CSVGTSGSLEETQYF. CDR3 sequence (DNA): TGCAGCGTTGGAACTAGCGGATCCCTAGAAGAGACCCAGTACTTC. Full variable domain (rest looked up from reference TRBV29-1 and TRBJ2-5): SAVISQKPSRDICQRGTSLTIQCQVDSQVTMMFWYRQQPGQSLTLIATANQGSEATYESGFVIDKFPISRPNLTFSTLTVSNMSPEDSSIYLCSVGTSGSLEETQYFGPGTRLLVL.

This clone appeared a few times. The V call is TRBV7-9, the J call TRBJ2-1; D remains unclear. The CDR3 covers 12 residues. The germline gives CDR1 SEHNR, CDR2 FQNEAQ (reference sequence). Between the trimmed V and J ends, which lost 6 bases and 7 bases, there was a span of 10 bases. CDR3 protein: CASRVGENEQFF. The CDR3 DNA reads TGTGCCAGCAGGGTCGGTGAAAATGAGCAGTTCTTC.

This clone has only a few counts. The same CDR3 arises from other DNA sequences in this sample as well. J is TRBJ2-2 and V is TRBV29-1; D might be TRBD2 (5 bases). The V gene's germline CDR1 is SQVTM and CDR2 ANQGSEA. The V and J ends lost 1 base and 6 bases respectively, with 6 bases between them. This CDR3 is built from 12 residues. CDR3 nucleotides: TGCAGCGTTGAAGGGGAGTCCGGGGAGCTGTTTTTT. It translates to CSVEGESGELFF.

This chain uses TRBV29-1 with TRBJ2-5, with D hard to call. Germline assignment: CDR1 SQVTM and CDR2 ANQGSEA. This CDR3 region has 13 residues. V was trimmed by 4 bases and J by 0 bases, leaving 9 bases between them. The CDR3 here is CSVVPAYQETQYF. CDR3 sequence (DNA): TGCAGCGTTGTTCCGGCGTACCAAGAGACCCAGTACTTC.

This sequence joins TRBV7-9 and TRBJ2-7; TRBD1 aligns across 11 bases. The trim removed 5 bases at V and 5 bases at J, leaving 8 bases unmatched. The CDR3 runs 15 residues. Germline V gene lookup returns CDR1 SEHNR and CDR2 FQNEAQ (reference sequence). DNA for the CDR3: TGTGCCAGCAGCAGAGGACAGGGGGCTATTAACGAGCAGTACTTC. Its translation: CASSRGQGAINEQYF.

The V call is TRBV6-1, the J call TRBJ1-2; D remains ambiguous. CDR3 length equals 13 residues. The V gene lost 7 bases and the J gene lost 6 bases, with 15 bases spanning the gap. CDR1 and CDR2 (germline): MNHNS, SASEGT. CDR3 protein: CASILNPADGYTF. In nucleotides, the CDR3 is TGTGCCAGCATTCTCAACCCAGCCGATGGCTACACCTTC.

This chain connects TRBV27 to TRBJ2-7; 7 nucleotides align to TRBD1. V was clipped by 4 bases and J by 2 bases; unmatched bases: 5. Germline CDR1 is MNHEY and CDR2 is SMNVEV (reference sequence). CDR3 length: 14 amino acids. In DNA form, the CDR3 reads TGTGCCAGCAGTTCCTGGGACAGTACCTACGAGCAGTACTTC. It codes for CASSSWDSTYEQYF.

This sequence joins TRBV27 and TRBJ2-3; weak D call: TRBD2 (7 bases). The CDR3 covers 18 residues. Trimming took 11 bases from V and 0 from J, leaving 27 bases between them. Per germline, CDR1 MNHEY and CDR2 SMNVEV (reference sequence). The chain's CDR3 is CAVGRREGGRASTDTQYF. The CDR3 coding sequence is TGTGCCGTCGGGAGGAGGGAGGGGGGTCGAGCCAGCACAGATACGCAGTATTTT.

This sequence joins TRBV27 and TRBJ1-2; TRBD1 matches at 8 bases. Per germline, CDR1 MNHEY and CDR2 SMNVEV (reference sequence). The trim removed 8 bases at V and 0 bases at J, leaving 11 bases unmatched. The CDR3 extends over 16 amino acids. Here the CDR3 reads CASRDRTSGANYGYTF. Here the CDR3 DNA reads TGTGCCAGCCGGGACAGGACCTCCGGAGCTAACTATGGCTACACCTTC.

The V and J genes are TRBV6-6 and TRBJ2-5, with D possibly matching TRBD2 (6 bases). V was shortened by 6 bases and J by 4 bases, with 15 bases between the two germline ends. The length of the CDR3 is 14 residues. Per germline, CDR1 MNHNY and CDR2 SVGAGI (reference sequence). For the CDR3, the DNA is TGTGCCAGCAGCCTCGGAGGGTCGCGAGAGACCCAGTACTTC. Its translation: CASSLGGSRETQYF.

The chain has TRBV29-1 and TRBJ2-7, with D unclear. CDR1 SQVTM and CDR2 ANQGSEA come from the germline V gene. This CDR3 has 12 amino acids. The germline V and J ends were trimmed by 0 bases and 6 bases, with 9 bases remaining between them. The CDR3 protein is CSVEDLRIEQYF. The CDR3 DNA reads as TGCAGCGTTGAAGATCTTCGAATCGAGCAGTACTTC.

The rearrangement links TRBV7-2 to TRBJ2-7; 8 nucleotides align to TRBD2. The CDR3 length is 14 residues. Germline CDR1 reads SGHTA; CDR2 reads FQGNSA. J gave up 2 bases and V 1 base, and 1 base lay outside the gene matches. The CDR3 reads CASSLELAAYEQYF. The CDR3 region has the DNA TGTGCCAGCAGCTTAGAACTAGCGGCCTACGAGCAGTACTTC.

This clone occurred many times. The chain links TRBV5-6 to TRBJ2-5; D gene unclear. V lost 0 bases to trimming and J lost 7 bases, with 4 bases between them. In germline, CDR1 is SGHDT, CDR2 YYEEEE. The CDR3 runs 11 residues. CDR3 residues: CASSLELTQYF. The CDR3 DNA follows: TGTGCCAGCAGCTTGGAATTGACCCAGTACTTC.

In DNA form, the CDR3 reads TGTGCCAGCAGCGTAGGGGACAGGGGACGCGATGGCTACACCTTC. The encoded protein is CASSVGDRGRDGYTF. V is TRBV7-6 and J is TRBJ1-2, with TRBD1 identical over 10 bases. Germline V gives CDR1 SGHVS, CDR2 FNYEAQ. J gave up 6 bases and V 5 bases, and 9 bases lay outside the gene matches. The CDR3 has 15 amino acids.

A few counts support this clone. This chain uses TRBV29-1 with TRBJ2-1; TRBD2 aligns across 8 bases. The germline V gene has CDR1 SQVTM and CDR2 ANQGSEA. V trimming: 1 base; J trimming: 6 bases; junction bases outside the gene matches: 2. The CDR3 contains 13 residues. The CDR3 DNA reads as TGCAGCGTTGAAGTAGGACTAGCCAATGAGCAGTTCTTC. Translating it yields CSVEVGLANEQFF.

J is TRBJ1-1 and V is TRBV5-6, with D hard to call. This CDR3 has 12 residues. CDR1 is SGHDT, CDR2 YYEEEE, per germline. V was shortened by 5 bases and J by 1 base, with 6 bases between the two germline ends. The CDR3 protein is CASSPGNTEAFF. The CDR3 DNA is TGTGCCAGCAGTCCAGGGAACACTGAAGCTTTCTTT.

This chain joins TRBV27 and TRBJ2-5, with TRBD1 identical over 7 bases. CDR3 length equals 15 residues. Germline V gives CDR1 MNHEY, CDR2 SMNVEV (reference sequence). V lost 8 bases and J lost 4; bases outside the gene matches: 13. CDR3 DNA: TGTGCCAGCTCGCCCCGACAGGGAATGGGAGAGACCCAGTACTTC. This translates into CASSPRQGMGETQYF.

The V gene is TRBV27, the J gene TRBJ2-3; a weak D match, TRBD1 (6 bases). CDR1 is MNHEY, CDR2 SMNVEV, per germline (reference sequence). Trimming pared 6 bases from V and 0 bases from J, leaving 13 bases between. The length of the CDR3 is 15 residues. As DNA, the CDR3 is TGTGCCAGCAGCTGGACAGAACCTAGCACAGATACGCAGTATTTT. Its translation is CASSWTEPSTDTQYF.